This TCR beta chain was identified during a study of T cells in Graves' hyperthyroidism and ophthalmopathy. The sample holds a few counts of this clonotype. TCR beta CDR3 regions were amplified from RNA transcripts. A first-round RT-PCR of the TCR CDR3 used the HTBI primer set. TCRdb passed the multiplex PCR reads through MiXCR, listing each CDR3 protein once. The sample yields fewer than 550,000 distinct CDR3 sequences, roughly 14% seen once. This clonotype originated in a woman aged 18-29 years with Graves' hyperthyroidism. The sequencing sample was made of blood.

The DNA for the CDR3 is TGCAGTGCTCCTCGACCGGGGACGAACACCGGGGAGCTGTTTTTT. Translating it yields CSAPRPGTNTGELFF. This sequence joins TRBV20-1 and TRBJ2-2; TRBD2 might be the D (5 bases). Deletions cut 5 bases from V and 0 bases from J, with 13 bases between. The CDR3 contains 15 residues. Germline-derived CDR1 and CDR2 are DFQATT and SNEGSKA (reference sequence).